The next 29 T cell receptor beta chains were all read from a single sample in a study of blood T cell repertoires in COVID-19. Produced via immunoSEQ multiplex PCR; TCRdb's table is partial and in-frame only. The sample records about 130,000 clones, about 88% being singletons. Material: peripheral blood. These receptors all come from an elderly woman with acute or convalescent COVID-19.

This clone was counted a few times. The chain joins TRBV4-3 to TRBJ2-1, with TRBD2 matching over 12 bases. V shed 4 bases, J shed 4 bases, and the junction held 5 bases outside the gene matches. CDR1 LGHNA and CDR2 YSLEER come from the germline V gene. The length of the CDR3 is 16 residues. CDR3 protein: CASSPWTSGVYNEQFF. The CDR3 bases are TGCGCCAGCAGCCCCTGGACTAGCGGGGTTTACAATGAGCAGTTCTTC.

This clone has a single count. The V call is TRBV28, the J call TRBJ1-1, with TRBD1 matching over 10 bases. V trimming: 4 bases; J trimming: 4 bases; junction bases outside the gene matches: 3. The CDR3 covers 14 residues. Germline CDR1 MDHEN, CDR2 SYDVKM. DNA of the CDR3: TGTGCCAGCAGTTCGTGGACAGGGGGCACTGAAGCTTTCTTT. The encoded protein is CASSSWTGGTEAFF. The whole variable domain, filled in from reference TRBV28 and TRBJ1-1, reads DVKVTQSSRYLVKRTGEKVFLECVQDMDHENMFWYRQDPGLGLRLIYFSYDVKMKEKGDIPEGYSVSREKKERFSLILESASTNQTSMYLCASSSWTGGTEAFFGQGTRLTVV.

This chain connects TRBV7-9 to TRBJ1-5; 9 bases align to TRBD1. Unmatched junction bases numbered 2, after V lost 5 bases and J lost 3 bases. From germline, CDR1 is SEHNR and CDR2 FQNEAQ (reference sequence). This CDR3 comprises 14 residues. The CDR3 DNA reads as TGTGCCAGCAGCCGGACAGGGGACAATCAGCCCCAGCATTTT. Translating it yields CASSRTGDNQPQHF.

The CDR3 is CASSRQGSEKLFF. The CDR3 DNA follows: TGTGCCAGCAGTAGACAGGGGAGTGAAAAACTGTTTTTT. This chain joins TRBV27 and TRBJ1-4, with 8 bases identical to TRBD1. CDR1 and CDR2 from the germline V gene are MNHEY and SMNVEV (reference sequence). The CDR3 sequence is 13 residues long. V lost 5 bases to trimming and J lost 7 bases; unmatched junction nucleotides: 3.

On this clone itself: Other nucleotide sequences from this sample produce the same CDR3. The chain recombines TRBV3-1 (or the pseudogene TRBV3-2) with TRBJ1-5; D remains ambiguous. The germline V gene encodes CDR1 LGHDT and CDR2 YNNKEL (reference sequence). The CDR3 totals 13 residues. Trimming left V 3 bases short and J 2 bases short, with 5 bases between. CDR3 sequence: CASSQAGNQPQHF. The CDR3, as DNA: TGTGCCAGCAGCCAGGCGGGCAATCAGCCCCAGCATTTT.

The chain is built from TRBV9 and TRBJ1-1; 7 bases agree with TRBD1. The ends lost 3 bases at V and 1 base at J; junction bases unmatched: 3. Germline loops: CDR1 SGDLS, CDR2 YYNGEE. The CDR3 contains 14 residues. CDR3: CASSAGTENTEAFF. The CDR3 DNA reads as TGTGCCAGCAGCGCCGGGACAGAGAACACTGAAGCTTTCTTT.

The chain carries TRBV11-3 and TRBJ1-3; D might be TRBD1 (5 bases). This CDR3 region has 14 residues. Germline CDR1 is SGHNT and CDR2 is YENEEA. Between the trimmed V and J ends, which lost 5 bases and 0 bases, there was a span of 8 bases. The CDR3 sequence: CASSPGGSGNTIYF. CDR3 in DNA: TGTGCCAGCAGCCCCGGGGGCTCTGGAAACACCATATATTTT.

This clone was detected once. The chain carries TRBV27 and TRBJ1-2; 12 nucleotides match TRBD1. With 2 bases clipped from V and 7 bases from J, the junction kept 5 bases outside the gene matches. The CDR3 is 15 amino acids. Germline CDR1 reads MNHEY; CDR2 reads SMNVEV (reference sequence). The CDR3 DNA is TGTGCCAGCAGTTTAAGCGGGACAGGGGGCGGTGGCTACACCTTC. Residues: CASSLSGTGGGGYTF.

The chain is built from TRBV6-5 and TRBJ1-4, with TRBD1 matching 7 bases. Germline V gene sequence: CDR1 MNHEY, CDR2 SVGAGI. This CDR3 is built from 15 residues. Germline trimming cut 5 bases from V and 8 bases from J; bases unmatched to any gene: 11. CDR3: CASSTSEVTGEKLFF. The DNA for the CDR3 is TGTGCCAGCAGTACCTCGGAGGTGACAGGGGAAAAACTGTTTTTT.

The V call is TRBV11-2, the J call TRBJ1-2, with 9 bases aligning to TRBD1. This CDR3 region has 15 residues. V gave up 5 bases and J gave up 4 bases; unmatched junction bases: 8. The germline CDR1 and CDR2 sequences are SGHAT and FQNNGV. CDR3 in amino acids: CASSAPGQGSYGYTF. In DNA form, the CDR3 reads TGTGCCAGCAGCGCCCCGGGACAGGGAAGCTATGGCTACACCTTC.

The V call is TRBV5-4, the J call TRBJ2-7; 8 bases are a match to TRBD1. The germline V gene encodes CDR1 SGHNT and CDR2 YYREEE (reference sequence). Trimming removed 7 bases from V and 5 bases from J; junction bases left unmatched: 8. The CDR3 is 13 residues long. The CDR3 is CASQPDRAHEQYF. CDR3 in DNA: TGTGCCAGCCAACCGGACAGGGCCCACGAGCAGTACTTC. The full variable domain, its missing parts supplied by reference TRBV5-4 and TRBJ2-7, is ETGVTQSPTHLIKTRGQQVTLRCSSQSGHNTVSWYQQALGQGPQFIFQYYREEENGRGNFPPRFSGLQFPNYSSELNVNALELDDSALYLCASQPDRAHEQYFGPGTRLTVT.

The rearrangement links TRBV19 to TRBJ1-3, with 7 bases identical to TRBD1. The CDR3 contains 14 residues. Germline V gene data show CDR1 as LNHDA and CDR2 as SQIVND (reference sequence). The J segment lost 4 bases and the V segment lost 6 bases, leaving 6 bases of the junction unmatched. The CDR3 loop is CASSPQGRGNTIYF. The CDR3, as DNA: TGTGCCAGTAGCCCACAGGGGAGAGGAAACACCATATATTTT. The full variable domain, with the rest looked up from reference TRBV19 and TRBJ1-3, is DGGITQSPKYLFRKEGQNVTLSCEQNLNHDAMYWYRQDPGQGLRLIYYSQIVNDFQKGDIAEGYSVSREKKESFPLTVTSAQKNPTAFYLCASSPQGRGNTIYFGEGSWLTVV.

V usage is TRBV28 and J usage is TRBJ1-3; perhaps TRBD1 as D (5 bases). V lost 5 bases to trimming and J lost 4 bases, with 18 bases between them. Per germline, CDR1 MDHEN and CDR2 SYDVKM. There are 16 residues in the CDR3. CDR3 residues: CASSRWGGTIGNTIYF. The CDR3 DNA sequence: TGTGCCAGCAGTCGGTGGGGGGGGACTATAGGAAACACCATATATTTT.

V is TRBV29-1 and J is TRBJ2-5, with 8 positions matching TRBD1. Germline loops: CDR1 SQVTM, CDR2 ANQGSEA. The CDR3 is made up of 14 amino acids. V was clipped by 7 bases and J by 4 bases; unmatched bases: 11. This CDR3 reads CSATARTGSETQYF. The CDR3, as DNA: TGCAGCGCGACGGCGAGGACAGGGTCAGAGACCCAGTACTTC. The variable domain in full, with the rest retrieved from reference TRBV29-1 and TRBJ2-5, is SAVISQKPSRDICQRGTSLTIQCQVDSQVTMMFWYRQQPGQSLTLIATANQGSEATYESGFVIDKFPISRPNLTFSTLTVSNMSPEDSSIYLCSATARTGSETQYFGPGTRLLVL.

J is TRBJ2-1 and V is TRBV7-9; 7 bases line up with TRBD1. Germline trimming cut 4 bases from V and 6 bases from J; bases unmatched to any gene: 6. CDR1 is SEHNR, CDR2 FQNEAQ, per germline (reference sequence). This CDR3 has 14 amino acids. CDR3 nucleotides: TGTGCCAGCAGCTCGTCGACAGGGTTCAATGAGCAGTTCTTC. It codes for CASSSSTGFNEQFF.

The J gene is TRBJ1-1, the V gene TRBV12-3 or TRBV12-4; D unclear. This CDR3 spans 10 amino acids. The ends were cut back, 8 bases at V and 7 bases at J, with 8 bases in the middle. DNA of the CDR3: TGTGCCAGCGGGGAGTTTGAAGCTTTCTTT. Its protein is CASGEFEAFF.

V and J are TRBV4-2 and TRBJ1-4; 7 bases fit TRBD1. The germline CDR1 and CDR2 sequences are LGHNA and YNFKEQ. J lost 0 bases, V lost 4 bases, and 20 bases had no gene match. The CDR3 is 21 amino acids. The CDR3 reads CASSPSGRDSLPSATNEKLFF. CDR3 nucleotides: TGTGCCAGCAGCCCCTCGGGTAGGGACAGCCTCCCGTCTGCAACTAATGAAAAACTGTTTTTT.

This clone has only one observation. The chain has TRBV29-1 and TRBJ2-5, with 10 bases aligning to TRBD2. From germline, CDR1 is SQVTM and CDR2 ANQGSEA. The CDR3 is 14 amino acids. After removal of 4 bases from V and 2 bases from J, the junction contained 4 bases not matched to a gene. Here the CDR3 reads CSVGRTSGQETQYF. CDR3 coding DNA: TGCAGCGTTGGGAGGACTAGCGGACAAGAGACCCAGTACTTC.

The chain carries TRBV19 and TRBJ1-1; TRBD1 agrees at 8 bases. Germline CDR1 LNHDA, CDR2 SQIVND (reference sequence). This CDR3 comprises 15 residues. V shed 4 bases and J 6 bases; nucleotides not matched to a gene: 10. In DNA form, the CDR3 reads TGTGCCAGTAGTACCAGGGGGCCCGGGAGCCCTGAAGCTTTCTTT. This gives the protein CASSTRGPGSPEAFF.

The genes are TRBV5-1 and TRBJ2-3, with D hard to call. V shed 4 bases and J shed 1 base, with 16 bases lying between them. This CDR3 has 16 amino acids. CDR1 is SGHRS, CDR2 YFSETQ, per germline. CDR3 sequence reads: CASSGVRIRGTDTQYF. The CDR3 nucleotides read TGCGCCAGCAGCGGCGTTCGCATACGGGGCACAGATACGCAGTATTTT.

The chain is built from TRBV27 and TRBJ1-2, with D perhaps TRBD1 (6 bases). The V and J ends lost 2 bases and 4 bases respectively, with 8 bases between them. Per the germline V gene, CDR1 is MNHEY and CDR2 is SMNVEV (reference sequence). The CDR3 extends over 13 amino acids. CDR3 protein: CASSLGRGYGYTF. The DNA of the CDR3 is TGTGCCAGCAGTTTAGGCAGGGGCTATGGCTACACCTTC.

The genes are TRBV5-1 and TRBJ2-5, with no clear D. This CDR3 comprises 11 residues. Trimming pared 2 bases from V and 3 bases from J, leaving 2 bases between. CDR1 is SGHRS and CDR2 is YFSETQ in the germline V gene. CDR3 in DNA: TGCGCCAGCAGCTTCGAAGAGACCCAGTACTTC. This translates into CASSFEETQYF. Using reference TRBV5-1 and TRBJ2-5 for the parts outside the CDR3, the full variable domain is KAGVTQTPRYLIKTRGQQVTLSCSPISGHRSVSWYQQTPGQGLQFLFEYFSETQRNKGNFPGRFSGRQFSNSRSEMNVSTLELGDSALYLCASSFEETQYFGPGTRLLVL.

The chain links TRBV6-2 or TRBV6-3 to TRBJ2-5, with 11 bases fitting TRBD1. Germline values: CDR1 MNHEY, CDR2 SVGEGT. J gave up 5 bases and V 4 bases, and 6 bases lay outside the gene matches. The CDR3 consists of 15 residues. CDR3 region: CASSSWTGGPETQYF. The CDR3, as DNA: TGTGCCAGCAGTTCCTGGACAGGGGGCCCTGAGACCCAGTACTTC.

This chain uses TRBV7-3 with TRBJ2-5; 11 nucleotides match TRBD2. CDR1 is SGHTA, CDR2 FQGTGA, per germline. There are 16 residues in the CDR3. V was pared by 5 bases and J by 2 bases, with 7 bases of the junction left unmatched. CDR3 nucleotide sequence: TGTGCCAGCAGCGCCCTAGCGGGAGGAGGTCAAGAGACCCAGTACTTC. Its protein is CASSALAGGGQETQYF.

This chain links TRBV5-4 with TRBJ1-1, with a tentative D call TRBD1 (5 bases). The CDR3 extends over 13 amino acids. The germline CDR1 and CDR2 sequences are SGHNT and YYREEE (reference sequence). Trimming took 4 bases from V and 2 from J, leaving 9 bases between them. CDR3 loop: CASSRQRNTEAFF. CDR3 nucleotide sequence: TGTGCCAGCAGCAGACAGAGAAACACTGAAGCTTTCTTT.

The chain is built from TRBV27 and TRBJ2-3, with 7 bases aligning to TRBD1. CDR3 length: 15 residues. Germline CDR1 MNHEY, CDR2 SMNVEV (reference sequence). V lost 5 bases, J lost 1 base, and 6 bases stayed unmatched. The CDR3 loop is CASSADRRRTDTQYF. Here the CDR3 DNA reads TGTGCCAGCAGTGCGGACAGGAGGCGCACAGATACGCAGTATTTT.

This chain connects TRBV9 to TRBJ2-2; the match to TRBD2 covers 10 bases. This CDR3 region has 17 residues. Germline trimming cut 1 base from V and 0 bases from J; bases unmatched to any gene: 3. Per germline, CDR1 SGDLS and CDR2 YYNGEE. The CDR3 loop is CASSVYSGGANTGELFF. In nucleotides, the CDR3 is TGTGCCAGCAGCGTATACAGCGGGGGGGCGAACACCGGGGAGCTGTTTTTT.

In nucleotides, the CDR3 is TGTGCCAGCTCCAGAAGGGGGAGAAATGAGGAGCAGTACTTC. Translated, it gives CASSRRGRNEEQYF. The chain couples TRBV18 to TRBJ2-7; tentative D call: TRBD1 (6 bases). In germline, CDR1 is KGHSH, CDR2 LQKENI. V gave up 6 bases and J gave up 7 bases, with 19 bases separating them. This CDR3 has 14 residues.

V and J are TRBV5-6 and TRBJ2-2, with D unresolved. Germline CDR1 SGHDT, CDR2 YYEEEE. The CDR3 totals 16 residues. Trimming cost V 1 base and J 0 bases, with 10 bases left between them. The CDR3 coding sequence is TGTGCCAGCAGCTTGTCCCGCGGTACGAACACCGGGGAGCTGTTTTTT. It specifies CASSLSRGTNTGELFF.